A single sample gave rise to the 23 T cell receptor beta chains below, sequenced in a study of T cell responses to AZD1222 COVID-19 vaccine. Method: immunoSEQ multiplex PCR; TCRdb's copy keeps in-frame clones and lacks some. Found here are 45,000 to 55,000 clones, roughly four fifths of them singletons; the top ten hold about 9.4%. Sequences were derived from peripheral blood, sampled on day 0 of AZD1222 vaccination. Receptor source: an adult in good health.

J is TRBJ1-1 and V is TRBV28, with D hard to call. The CDR3 is 12 amino acids. V dropped 2 bases and J dropped 1 base, with 2 bases sitting between them. Germline loops: CDR1 MDHEN, CDR2 SYDVKM. Here the CDR3 reads CASSLQNTEAFF. The CDR3 region has the DNA TGTGCCAGCAGTTTACAGAACACTGAAGCTTTCTTT.

The chain recombines TRBV6-5 with TRBJ1-4, with TRBD1 matching 8 bases. The CDR3 is 15 residues long. V shed 3 bases, J shed 3 bases, and the junction held 3 bases outside the gene matches. Germline CDR1 and CDR2: MNHEY and SVGAGI. The CDR3 region is CASSYTGGANEKLFF. CDR3 DNA: TGTGCCAGCAGTTATACAGGGGGAGCTAATGAAAAACTGTTTTTT.

The rearrangement links TRBV6-1 to TRBJ1-2, with TRBD1 identical over 7 bases. The V segment lost 0 bases and the J segment 8 bases; nucleotides outside the gene matches: 6. Germline V CDR1 and CDR2: MNHNS, SASEGT. The CDR3 runs to 14 residues. Written as DNA, the CDR3 is TGTGCCAGCAGTGAAGCGAGGGGGCCTGGCGGCTACACCTTC. Residues: CASSEARGPGGYTF.

The V and J genes are TRBV6-2 or TRBV6-3 and TRBJ2-5; 9 nucleotides line up with TRBD2. This CDR3 spans 15 amino acids. From germline, CDR1 is MNHEY and CDR2 SVGEGT. J gave up 4 bases and V 6 bases, and 9 bases lay outside the gene matches. CDR3 residues: CASSSSLAGLETQYF. CDR3 in DNA: TGTGCCAGCAGCTCCTCCCTAGCGGGGTTAGAGACCCAGTACTTC.

V is TRBV6-5 and J is TRBJ2-7; a possible D gene is TRBD1 (6 bases). This CDR3 is 12 amino acids long. Between the trimmed V and J ends, which lost 10 bases and 1 base, there was a span of 11 bases. Germline lookup yields CDR1 MNHEY and CDR2 SVGAGI. Here the CDR3 DNA reads TGTGCCACAGGGGCAGGGTCCTACGAGCAGTACTTC. Translating gives CATGAGSYEQYF.

This chain links TRBV28 with TRBJ2-1; 11 positions agree with TRBD2. The CDR3 has 17 residues. V was clipped by 4 bases and J by 0 bases; unmatched bases: 5. The germline V gene has CDR1 MDHEN and CDR2 SYDVKM. In DNA, the CDR3 is TGTGCCAGCAGTTCCTTAGCGGGAGGGAGCTCCTACAATGAGCAGTTCTTC. Protein sequence: CASSSLAGGSSYNEQFF.

The chain is built from TRBV9 and TRBJ2-1; D is perhaps TRBD2 (6 bases). The V end lost 0 bases, the J end lost 3 bases, and 19 bases lay between the germline ends. The germline V gene has CDR1 SGDLS and CDR2 YYNGEE. The CDR3 runs to 18 residues. CDR3 in amino acids: CASSVAPAGFSNYNEQFF. CDR3 nucleotide sequence: TGTGCCAGCAGCGTAGCGCCGGCGGGGTTCTCGAACTACAATGAGCAGTTCTTC.

The table lists this clone with a count of one. The chain is built from TRBV19 and TRBJ2-5, with 7 bases that match TRBD1. Germline CDR1 reads LNHDA; CDR2 reads SQIVND (reference sequence). The V segment lost 3 bases and the J segment 1 base; nucleotides outside the gene matches: 5. The CDR3 covers 15 residues. CDR3 region: CASSIGSGGQETQYF. Here the CDR3 DNA reads TGTGCCAGTAGTATCGGTTCAGGGGGCCAAGAGACCCAGTACTTC.

The CDR3 DNA follows: TGTGCCAGCAGCAACCACTCGGACAGGGTAAGGTTGGGTCCTCCGAACACCGGGGAGCTGTTTTTT. Translated, it gives CASSNHSDRVRLGPPNTGELFF. The chain has TRBV21-1 and TRBJ2-2; no check of the table's D call, TRBD1, against the DNA was made. TRBV21-1 counts as a pseudogene. The CDR3 has 22 amino acids.

The chain links TRBV5-6 to TRBJ1-4; D not resolved. Germline-derived CDR1 and CDR2 are SGHDT and YYEEEE. The V and J ends lost 1 base and 8 bases respectively, with 12 bases between them. The CDR3 runs to 14 residues. CDR3 sequence (DNA): TGTGCCAGCAGCTTGTGGTTCCTAGAGGAAAAACTGTTTTTT. Its translation: CASSLWFLEEKLFF.

V is TRBV18 and J is TRBJ1-6; D is unresolved. Germline CDR1 KGHSH, CDR2 LQKENI. Trimming took 2 bases from V and 4 from J, leaving 12 bases between them. The CDR3 loop spans 16 amino acids. Here the CDR3 DNA reads TGTGCCAGCTCACCATCCACTGAATTTTATAATTCACCCCTCCACTTT. This sequence encodes CASSPSTEFYNSPLHF.

V and J are TRBV6-5 and TRBJ2-1; 11 bases line up with TRBD2. CDR3 length: 16 residues. V lost 0 bases and J lost 5; bases outside the gene matches: 3. The germline V gene has CDR1 MNHEY and CDR2 SVGAGI. The CDR3 region has the DNA TGTGCCAGCAGTTACTCGACTAGCGGGACTAACAATGAGCAGTTCTTC. It encodes CASSYSTSGTNNEQFF.

The V call is TRBV25-1, the J call TRBJ1-3; no reliable D call. The CDR3 runs 15 residues. CDR1 is MGHDK and CDR2 is SYGVNS in the germline V gene. V gave up 1 base and J gave up 0 bases, with 7 bases separating them. The CDR3 nucleotides read TGTGCCAGCAGTGAATCCCAGGCCTCTGGAAACACCATATATTTT. It yields the protein CASSESQASGNTIYF.

The V call is TRBV5-1, the J call TRBJ2-2; a weak D match, TRBD1 (6 bases). V shed 4 bases and J shed 1 base, with 14 bases lying between them. The length of the CDR3 is 16 residues. Germline assignment: CDR1 SGHRS and CDR2 YFSETQ. Written as DNA, the CDR3 is TGCGCCAGCAGCCTCGGACAGAGAGGGAACACCGGGGAGCTGTTTTTT. It yields the protein CASSLGQRGNTGELFF.

This clone was observed a few times. The V gene is TRBV6-2 or TRBV6-3, the J gene TRBJ1-1; D is undetermined. The CDR3 spans 13 residues. CDR1 and CDR2 from the germline V gene are MNHEY and SVGEGT. With 2 bases removed from V and 7 bases from J, the gap between germline ends came to 11 bases. This chain's CDR3 is CASSYPFGGEAFF. For the CDR3, the DNA is TGTGCCAGCAGTTACCCGTTCGGCGGTGAAGCTTTCTTT.

The chain has TRBV5-5 and TRBJ1-2, with D possibly matching TRBD1 (5 bases). Trimming shortened V by 4 bases and J by 4 bases, and 14 bases separated the two germline ends. The CDR3 length is 14 residues. Germline lookup yields CDR1 SGHKS and CDR2 YYEKEE (reference sequence). This CDR3 is CASSKISGTYGYTF. The CDR3 DNA follows: TGTGCCAGCAGCAAAATCTCAGGGACCTATGGCTACACCTTC.

V is TRBV19 and J is TRBJ2-1, with D unclear. Trimming removed 3 bases from V and 0 bases from J, with 9 bases in between. The CDR3 is 15 residues long. Germline lookup yields CDR1 LNHDA and CDR2 SQIVND (reference sequence). The chain's CDR3 is CASSIKPFSYNEQFF. The CDR3 nucleotides are TGTGCCAGTAGTATCAAACCGTTCTCCTACAATGAGCAGTTCTTC.

The chain employs TRBV2 and TRBJ2-7; D may match TRBD1 or TRBD2 (6 bases each). V shed 2 bases and J shed 2 bases, with 13 bases lying between them. This CDR3 comprises 15 residues. The germline gives CDR1 SNHLY, CDR2 FYNNEI. CDR3 loop: CASSEPGEVAYEQYF. CDR3 coding DNA: TGTGCCAGCAGTGAACCAGGGGAGGTCGCCTACGAGCAGTACTTC.

The V call is TRBV3-1 (or the pseudogene TRBV3-2), the J call TRBJ2-1, with D maybe TRBD2 (6 bases). Germline-derived CDR1 and CDR2 are LGHDT and YNNKEL (reference sequence). V was cut by 1 base and J by 10 bases, with 11 bases left in between. This CDR3 is built from 13 residues. CDR3 in amino acids: CASSQAKTREQFF. In DNA form, the CDR3 reads TGTGCCAGCAGCCAAGCTAAGACTAGGGAGCAGTTCTTC.

The chain employs TRBV5-1 and TRBJ2-7; D gene ambiguous. CDR3 length equals 15 residues. Looked up from germline, CDR1 is SGHRS and CDR2 is YFSETQ. V lost 2 bases and J lost 3, with 15 bases in between. The CDR3 DNA is TGCGCCAGCAGCTTCTCAAATGTTCCCGACTACGAGCAGTACTTC. Translation: CASSFSNVPDYEQYF.

The chain joins TRBV28 to TRBJ1-5; 10 nucleotides agree with TRBD1. The CDR3 contains 18 residues. Germline V gives CDR1 MDHEN, CDR2 SYDVKM. The trim removed 4 bases at V and 2 bases at J, leaving 11 bases unmatched. For the CDR3, the DNA is TGTGCCAGCAGTTCCTCCGGGACAGGGGTGGTAGGCAATCAGCCCCAGCATTTT. Encoded protein: CASSSSGTGVVGNQPQHF.

The chain carries TRBV19 and TRBJ2-5; 9 positions agree with TRBD1. V lost 3 bases and J lost 3; bases outside the gene matches: 5. Germline V lookup: CDR1 LNHDA, CDR2 SQIVND (reference sequence). The CDR3 is 15 residues long. The CDR3 sequence: CASSMLGDREETQYF. The CDR3 DNA sequence: TGTGCCAGTAGTATGCTGGGGGACAGGGAAGAGACCCAGTACTTC.

This chain joins TRBV12-3 or TRBV12-4 and TRBJ1-2; perhaps TRBD1 as D (5 bases). The CDR3 runs to 12 residues. V was cut by 3 bases and J by 7 bases, with 9 bases left in between. The CDR3 protein is CASSFRQPGYTF. The CDR3 DNA is TGTGCCAGCAGTTTTCGACAGCCTGGCTACACCTTC.